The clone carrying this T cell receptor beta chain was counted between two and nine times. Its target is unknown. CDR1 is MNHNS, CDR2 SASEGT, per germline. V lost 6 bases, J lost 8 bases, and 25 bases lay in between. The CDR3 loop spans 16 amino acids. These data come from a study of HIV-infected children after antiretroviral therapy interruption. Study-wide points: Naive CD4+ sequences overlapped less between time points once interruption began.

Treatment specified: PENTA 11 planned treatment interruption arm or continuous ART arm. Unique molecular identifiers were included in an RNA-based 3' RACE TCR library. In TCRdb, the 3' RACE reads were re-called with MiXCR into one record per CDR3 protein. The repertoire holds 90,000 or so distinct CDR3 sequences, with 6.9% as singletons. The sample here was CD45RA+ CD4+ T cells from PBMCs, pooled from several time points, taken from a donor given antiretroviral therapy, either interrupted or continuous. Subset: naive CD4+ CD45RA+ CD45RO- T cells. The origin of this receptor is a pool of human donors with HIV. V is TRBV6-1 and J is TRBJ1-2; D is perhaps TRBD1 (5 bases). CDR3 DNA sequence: TGTGCCAGCAGAACCAACCGGGGCCAGAACTCAGAAGGCTACACCTTC. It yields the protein CASRTNRGQNSEGYTF.